This TCR beta chain was retrieved from a study of shared T cell receptors in the human thymus. This clone has only one observation. The CDR3 has 17 residues. Germline V CDR1 and CDR2: KGHSH, LQKENI. Trimming stripped 0 bases from V and 4 bases from J, with 19 bases between. Measured with immunoSEQ multiplex PCR; TCRdb has only the in-frame clones, and not every one. The top ten hold roughly 0.013% of the sample, which has roughly 560,000 clones, roughly 74% seen once. The sample was also reused in another study, on human thymus T cells. This second study notes: It was healthy Finnish infants having corrective surgery for congenital heart defects who were the donors. Corrective cardiac operations yielded the resected thymus tissue. Gene usage for V and J segments appeared biased in thymic and blood repertoires.

The origin of this receptor is a boy younger than two with a congenital heart defect. The sample was thymocytes. The chain uses TRBV18 and TRBJ2-7, with TRBD1 as a possible D gene (6 bases). The CDR3 DNA reads as TGTGCCAGCTCACCACCGTTGGGGCCTACAGGGTGGTACGAGCAGTACTTC. The encoded protein is CASSPPLGPTGWYEQYF.